This T cell receptor (beta chain) was identified in a study of shared clonotypes between healthy human individuals. Across the study: Researchers assigned three CD4 naive, three CD4 memory, two CD8 naive and one CD8 memory plate to each donor. The study, taken as a whole, reports: Genetic and exposure-history diversity was limited by the small donor number.

On this clone itself: Its antigen remains unknown.

The repertoire was sequenced with immunoSEQ multiplex PCR; TCRdb's copy has only in-frame clones and lacks some. The sample carries approximately 100,000 clones, less than 80% recorded once. The germline V gene encodes CDR1 SGHAT and CDR2 FQNNGV. The CDR3 contains 16 residues. The V segment lost 5 bases and the J segment 11 bases; nucleotides outside the gene matches: 19. Source material: memory CD8+ T cells sorted from blood. The subset: CD45RO+ cells pooled with CCR7-negative TemRA cells. J is TRBJ1-1 and V is TRBV11-2; 8 nucleotides line up with TRBD1. This clonotype originated in a woman aged 30 to 39 in good health. As DNA, the CDR3 is TGTGCCAGCAGCCCCGATGTCTCGTTCAGGGGGCGGAGGGCTTTCTTT. Protein: CASSPDVSFRGRRAFF.